This is a list of T cell receptor beta chains from one sample in a study of human T cells and chemical hapten exposure. TCRdb ran MiXCR on the RACE reads and lists one entry per CDR3 protein. The table lists fewer than 400,000 distinct CDR3 sequences, 6% to 8.5% of them singletons. The specimen comprised whole blood, sampled in connection with sensitization to the hapten diphenylcyclopropenone (DPC). The receptors originated from a woman aged 18-35 years with alopecia areata. Some clones in this sample may be carry-over from other donors' samples. Each CDR3 is given with its conserved first and last residue.

J: TRBJ2-3; V: TRBV29-1; CDR3: CSVEGGAPSTDTQYF
J: TRBJ2-7; V: TRBV12-3/TRBV12-4; CDR3: CASSPYRDWEEQYF
J: TRBJ1-2; V: TRBV20-1; CDR3: CSAVTGVNYGYTF
J: TRBJ2-5; V: TRBV12-3/TRBV12-4; CDR3: CASSRGHQETQYF
J: TRBJ1-1; V: TRBV12-3/TRBV12-4; CDR3: CASSGNRVQLNTEAFF
J: TRBJ2-2; V: TRBV6-2/TRBV6-3; CDR3: CASSRTHTGELFF
J: TRBJ2-1; V: TRBV27; CDR3: CASRMGESSYNEQFF
J: TRBJ2-3; V: TRBV7-2; CDR3: CASSAYRGSTDTQYF
J: TRBJ2-1; V: TRBV28; CDR3: CASSLRLAGGNEQFF
J: TRBJ2-6; V: TRBV18; CDR3: CASSRELASGANVLTF
J: TRBJ2-4; V: TRBV11-1; CDR3: CASSSRENRFGSAKNIQYF
J: TRBJ2-2; V: TRBV4-1; CDR3: CASALTSSNTGELFF
J: TRBJ1-2; V: TRBV6-5; CDR3: CASSYRQGRYGYTF
J: TRBJ2-7; V: TRBV28; CDR3: CASLIAGRGSPYEQYF